This T cell receptor beta chain was captured in a study of CD8 T cells in Susac syndrome. Study background: Active disease was present in about six of the sequenced Susac syndrome patients, and remission in eight or nine.

Each Susac syndrome patient had definite or probable disease by recently defined criteria. TEMRA cells were enriched by FACS, while CD8+ and CD4+ T cells were obtained through a negative isolation that was performed magnetically. The authors reverse transcribed about 0.45 to 1 ug RNA with random hexamers. Amplification of TCR beta CDR3 used immunoSEQ multiplex PCR across 54 Vbeta and 13 Jbeta. TCRdb fed the immunoSEQ multiplex PCR reads into MiXCR, producing one record per CDR3 protein. The data contain 150,000 to 200,000 distinct CDR3 sequences, over 75% of them singletons. There are 12 residues in the CDR3. Germline lookup yields CDR1 SQVTM and CDR2 ANQGSEA. With 4 bases clipped from V and 8 bases from J, the junction kept 4 bases outside the gene matches.

Sequencing input: CD4+ T cells from PBMCs. This chain connects TRBV29-1 to TRBJ2-1, with 8 bases fitting TRBD2. This TCR derives from a human donor with Susac syndrome. The CDR3 DNA reads as TGCAGCGTTGCGGGGGGGCCAGATGAGCAGTTCTTC. Translation gives CSVAGGPDEQFF.